The 22 T cell receptor beta chains below come from one sample, sequenced in a study of T cell changes during pregnancy in multiple sclerosis. Profiled with immunoSEQ multiplex PCR; TCRdb holds only in-frame clones, not every one. The sample lists tens of thousands of clones; 93% were seen once. The material sequenced was peripheral blood, taken in the second trimester of pregnancy. The receptors stem from a female donor with multiple sclerosis, enrolled in a pregnancy study.

CDR3 DNA sequence: TGCGCCAGCAGCCAAGCGGGGGGCCTGGCAGCCTCCTATAATTCACCCCTCCACTTT. It specifies CASSQAGGLAASYNSPLHF. This chain links TRBV4-1 with TRBJ1-6, with a possible D match to TRBD1 (6 bases). Germline CDR1 is MGHRA and CDR2 is YSYEKL. V was pared by 1 base and J by 0 bases, with 16 bases between. The CDR3 is 19 amino acids.

This clone was counted only a few times. This rearrangement joins TRBV6-6 to TRBJ2-7; D may be TRBD1 (6 bases). The V end was cut by 2 bases, the J end by 4 bases, with 15 bases between. Per the germline V gene, CDR1 is MNHNY and CDR2 is SVGAGI (reference sequence). This CDR3 spans 15 amino acids. This CDR3 reads CASSYLLQGQYEQYF. In nucleotides, the CDR3 is TGTGCCAGCAGTTACCTATTACAGGGTCAGTACGAGCAGTACTTC.

The CDR3 DNA follows: TGTGCCAGCAGTTTAGACGGAGGGTCGGGCACTGAAGCTTTCTTT. Its protein product is CASSLDGGSGTEAFF. This chain links TRBV28 with TRBJ1-1; D is undetermined. This CDR3 has 15 amino acids. Trimming removed 2 bases from V and 4 bases from J, with 14 bases in between. Germline loops: CDR1 MDHEN, CDR2 SYDVKM.

The V and J genes are TRBV27 and TRBJ2-3; TRBD2 matches 10 bases. The trim removed 6 bases at V and 0 bases at J, leaving 12 bases unmatched. Per the germline V gene, CDR1 is MNHEY and CDR2 is SMNVEV (reference sequence). The CDR3 runs 18 residues. CDR3 in amino acids: CASSRQGLALTSTDTQYF. In DNA form, the CDR3 reads TGTGCCAGCAGCCGCCAGGGACTAGCGCTCACTAGCACAGATACGCAGTATTTT.

V usage is TRBV9 and J usage is TRBJ2-5; 10 nucleotides match TRBD2. The length of the CDR3 is 16 residues. The V and J ends lost 0 bases and 3 bases, in that order; junction bases with no gene match: 5. Germline loops: CDR1 SGDLS, CDR2 YYNGEE. The CDR3 bases are TGTGCCAGCAGCGTAGGTCTAGCGGGGGCCGAAGAGACCCAGTACTTC. Its protein is CASSVGLAGAEETQYF.

The chain is built from TRBV5-1 and TRBJ1-2, with 8 bases identical to TRBD1. Per the germline V gene, CDR1 is SGHRS and CDR2 is YFSETQ. V lost 5 bases and J lost 2; bases outside the gene matches: 5. The CDR3 spans 14 residues. The CDR3 spells CASRPGTGNYGYTF. As DNA, the CDR3 is TGCGCCAGCAGACCCGGGACAGGAAACTATGGCTACACCTTC.

This CDR3 reads CASSPGQGFYSNQPQHF. The CDR3 nucleotides are TGTGCCAGCAGCCCGGGACAGGGGTTTTATAGCAATCAGCCCCAGCATTTT. This sequence joins TRBV11-2 and TRBJ1-5, with TRBD1 matching over 10 bases. The trim removed 5 bases at V and 0 bases at J, leaving 7 bases unmatched. CDR3 length: 17 residues. Germline CDR1 is SGHAT and CDR2 is FQNNGV.

The rearrangement links TRBV29-1 to TRBJ1-2; 8 bases agree with TRBD1. The CDR3 is 14 amino acids. Trimming cost V 4 bases and J 5 bases; bases outside gene matches: 9. Germline CDR1 is SQVTM and CDR2 is ANQGSEA. CDR3 in amino acids: CSVARRDRTYGYTF. The CDR3 DNA reads as TGCAGCGTTGCCCGAAGGGACAGGACTTATGGCTACACCTTC.

The rearrangement links TRBV10-3 to TRBJ2-2; a weak D match, TRBD2 (5 bases). Trimming removed 3 bases from V and 4 bases from J, with 12 bases in between. The CDR3 totals 15 residues. The germline V gene encodes CDR1 ENHRY and CDR2 SYGVKD. CDR3 residues: CAISDSQTSTGELFF. In nucleotides, the CDR3 is TGTGCCATCAGTGATTCCCAAACTAGCACCGGGGAGCTGTTTTTT.

The V call is TRBV9, the J call TRBJ1-2; TRBD1 aligns across 8 bases. Germline CDR1 and CDR2: SGDLS and YYNGEE. The length of the CDR3 is 15 residues. V was pared by 4 bases and J by 5 bases, with 10 bases of the junction left unmatched. The CDR3 loop is CASSHPTGTGYGYTF. CDR3 in DNA: TGTGCCAGCAGCCACCCCACCGGGACAGGATATGGCTACACCTTC.

The genes are TRBV5-1 and TRBJ1-1; unclear D gene. Germline V gene sequence: CDR1 SGHRS, CDR2 YFSETQ. V was trimmed by 4 bases and J by 5 bases, leaving 15 bases between them. The CDR3 is 14 amino acids. Here the CDR3 DNA reads TGCGCCAGCAGCCCATCAAGACTAGGGACTGAAGCTTTCTTT. Encoded protein: CASSPSRLGTEAFF.

This clone appeared a single time. This sequence joins TRBV7-9 and TRBJ1-5, with D uncertain. CDR3 length: 17 residues. Germline V gene sequence: CDR1 SEHNR, CDR2 FQNEAQ (reference sequence). With 1 base removed from V and 3 bases from J, the gap between germline ends came to 16 bases. CDR3 protein: CASSLVADDYANQPQHF. CDR3 in DNA: TGTGCCAGCAGCTTAGTGGCGGATGACTACGCCAATCAGCCCCAGCATTTT.

This clone was detected a few times. The chain couples TRBV19 to TRBJ1-1; 10 bases are shared with TRBD1. Germline V gives CDR1 LNHDA, CDR2 SQIVND (reference sequence). This CDR3 is 19 amino acids long. After removal of 1 base from V and 1 base from J, the junction contained 12 bases not matched to a gene. CDR3 sequence: CASSIGRDRGETENTEAFF. The DNA for the CDR3 is TGTGCCAGTAGTATAGGTAGGGACAGGGGCGAAACCGAGAACACTGAAGCTTTCTTT.

The rearrangement links TRBV7-9 to TRBJ2-7; D not certain. Germline V gives CDR1 SEHNR, CDR2 FQNEAQ (reference sequence). The CDR3 consists of 14 residues. V was cut by 4 bases and J by 2 bases, with 12 bases left in between. The CDR3 region has the DNA TGTGCCAGCAGCTCTTCGTTCAGAACCTACGAGCAGTACTTC. This translates into CASSSSFRTYEQYF.

This chain joins TRBV5-6 and TRBJ1-5, with D perhaps TRBD1 (6 bases). The CDR3 runs to 15 residues. Germline-derived CDR1 and CDR2 are SGHDT and YYEEEE. Trimming pared 0 bases from V and 7 bases from J, leaving 14 bases between. The CDR3, as DNA: TGTGCCAGCAGCTTGGCCGGGGGGGCCGCGCAGCCCCAGCATTTT. It encodes CASSLAGGAAQPQHF.

The rearrangement links TRBV11-2 to TRBJ2-2; 9 bases map to TRBD1. Unmatched junction bases numbered 4, after V lost 1 base and J lost 7 bases. The CDR3 has 15 amino acids. CDR1 SGHAT and CDR2 FQNNGV come from the germline V gene. CDR3 loop: CASSLGDRAGGELFF. DNA of the CDR3: TGTGCCAGCAGCTTAGGGGACAGGGCAGGCGGGGAGCTGTTTTTT.

This chain joins TRBV19 and TRBJ1-4; D ambiguous. The germline CDR1 and CDR2 sequences are LNHDA and SQIVND (reference sequence). The CDR3 consists of 13 residues. Trimming pared 4 bases from V and 5 bases from J, leaving 8 bases between. CDR3 amino acids: CASSNGWNEKLFF. In DNA, the CDR3 is TGTGCCAGTAGTAACGGGTGGAATGAAAAACTGTTTTTT.

V is TRBV2 and J is TRBJ2-7, with TRBD1 identical over 9 bases. The CDR3 totals 22 residues. The V and J ends lost 4 bases and 2 bases, in that order; junction bases with no gene match: 27. Germline loops: CDR1 SNHLY, CDR2 FYNNEI. The CDR3 region is CASSARVAFRDRANMIPYEQYF. The CDR3 DNA follows: TGTGCCAGCAGTGCCCGGGTAGCTTTTAGGGACAGGGCCAATATGATCCCCTACGAGCAGTACTTC.

The gene calls are TRBV30 and TRBJ1-1; perhaps TRBD1 as D (6 bases). CDR3 length: 15 residues. The germline V gene has CDR1 GTSNPN and CDR2 SVGIG (reference sequence). V was shortened by 3 bases and J by 6 bases, with 20 bases between the two germline ends. CDR3 nucleotide sequence: TGTGCCTGGAGGCGTTATTCAGGGGTTCGCGCTGAAGCTTTCTTT. The encoded protein is CAWRRYSGVRAEAFF.

J is TRBJ2-3 and V is TRBV10-3, with TRBD2 identical over 7 bases. The J segment lost 3 bases and the V segment lost 0 bases, leaving 6 bases of the junction unmatched. Germline lookup yields CDR1 ENHRY and CDR2 SYGVKD. CDR3 length equals 16 residues. The CDR3, as DNA: TGTGCCATCAGTGAGTCGAACCCGGGAGGAACAGATACGCAGTATTTT. It translates to CAISESNPGGTDTQYF.

The chain is built from TRBV5-5 and TRBJ2-7; D gene unclear. Trimming took off 4 bases at V and 6 bases at J, with 11 bases between the two ends. Germline V CDR1 and CDR2: SGHKS, YYEKEE (reference sequence). The CDR3 contains 12 residues. The DNA for the CDR3 is TGTGCCAGCAGCCCCAGTAGAGGCGAGCAGTACTTC. Amino acid sequence: CASSPSRGEQYF.

V is TRBV19 and J is TRBJ2-7; TRBD2 matches at 7 bases. Germline CDR1 is LNHDA and CDR2 is SQIVND (reference sequence). The CDR3 extends over 15 amino acids. Trimming cost V 0 bases and J 0 bases; bases outside gene matches: 2. CDR3 in DNA: TGTGCCAGTAGTATAGATCGGGGGGTCTCCTACGAGCAGTACTTC. As protein: CASSIDRGVSYEQYF.